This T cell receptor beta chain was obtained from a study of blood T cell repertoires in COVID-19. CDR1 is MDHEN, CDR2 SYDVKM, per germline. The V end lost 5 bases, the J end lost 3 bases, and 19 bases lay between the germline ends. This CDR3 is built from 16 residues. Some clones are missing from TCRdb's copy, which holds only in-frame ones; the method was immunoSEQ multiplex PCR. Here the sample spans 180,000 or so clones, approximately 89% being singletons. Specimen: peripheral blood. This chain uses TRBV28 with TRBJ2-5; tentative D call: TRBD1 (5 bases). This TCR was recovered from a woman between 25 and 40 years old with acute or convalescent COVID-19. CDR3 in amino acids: CASSHDDWGVEETQYF. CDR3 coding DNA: TGTGCCAGCAGTCACGACGACTGGGGCGTGGAAGAGACCCAGTACTTC.